The 15 T cell receptor beta chains in this list originate from one sample, sequenced in a study of cytomegalovirus exposure and HLA in healthy donors. The PCR employed 60 Vbeta primers together with 13 Jbeta primers. Using immunoSEQ multiplex PCR, the repertoire was profiled, and TCRdb retains in-frame clones only, with some absent. This table holds over 100,000 clones, around nine tenths found once. The source material was PBMCs. These receptors all stem from a woman in her twenties or thirties in good health and CMV-seronegative.

As for this clone: The junction does not match germline at one end; this may be a read error. The chain links TRBV19 to TRBJ1-4, with D possibly matching TRBD1 (6 bases). CDR3 size: 14 residues. Per germline, CDR1 LNHDA and CDR2 SQIVND (reference sequence). CDR3 sequence (DNA): TGTGCCAGTAGTATCGGGACAATTAATGAGAAACTGTTTTTT. Its protein product is CASSIGTINEKLFF.

Here the CDR3 reads CASSQQVYSYEQYF. The CDR3 nucleotides read TGCGCCAGCAGCCAACAAGTCTACTCCTACGAGCAGTACTTC. The chain employs TRBV4-1 and TRBJ2-7; D gene ambiguous. Germline assignment: CDR1 MGHRA and CDR2 YSYEKL. The ends were cut back, 2 bases at V and 0 bases at J, with 8 bases in the middle. The CDR3 runs to 14 residues.

The chain couples TRBV5-6 to TRBJ1-2; 7 positions match TRBD1. This CDR3 has 14 residues. CDR1 SGHDT and CDR2 YYEEEE come from the germline V gene. V lost 0 bases to trimming and J lost 4 bases; unmatched junction nucleotides: 3. The CDR3 DNA follows: TGTGCCAGCAGCTTGGAAGGGGGCAGCTATGGCTACACCTTC. Translating gives CASSLEGGSYGYTF.

The gene calls are TRBV27 and TRBJ2-2; maybe TRBD1 (6 bases). CDR1 and CDR2 (germline): MNHEY, SMNVEV (reference sequence). The CDR3 sequence is 15 residues long. Trimming stripped 4 bases from V and 4 bases from J, with 13 bases between. This chain's CDR3 is CASSSFLGGTGELFF. The CDR3 nucleotides are TGTGCCAGCAGTTCATTCCTAGGGGGCACCGGGGAGCTGTTTTTT.

The V gene is TRBV5-6, the J gene TRBJ2-5; 8 bases map to TRBD1. The CDR3 totals 14 residues. Germline CDR1 reads SGHDT; CDR2 reads YYEEEE. Trimming at V came to 3 bases and at J to 10 bases, leaving 11 bases not matched to a gene. The CDR3 spells CASSWTGLGPHQYF. In DNA, the CDR3 is TGTGCCAGCAGCTGGACAGGGTTGGGCCCCCACCAGTACTTC.

There are a few counts of this clone. This rearrangement joins TRBV5-6 to TRBJ1-1; D not resolved. CDR1 and CDR2 from the germline V gene are SGHDT and YYEEEE. V shed 2 bases and J shed 1 base, with 9 bases lying between them. This CDR3 has 14 amino acids. The chain's CDR3 is CASSFQQPNTEAFF. The DNA for the CDR3 is TGTGCCAGCAGCTTCCAACAGCCGAACACTGAAGCTTTCTTT. The variable domain in full, with the rest retrieved from reference TRBV5-6 and TRBJ1-1, is DAGVTQSPTHLIKTRGQQVTLRCSPKSGHDTVSWYQQALGQGPQFIFQYYEEEERQRGNFPDRFSGHQFPNYSSELNVNALLLGDSALYLCASSFQQPNTEAFFGQGTRLTVV.

This clone was observed a single time. The chain couples TRBV4-3 to TRBJ1-2; 9 nucleotides agree with TRBD1. Germline values: CDR1 LGHNA, CDR2 YSLEER. V gave up 3 bases and J gave up 4 bases; unmatched junction bases: 6. The CDR3 loop spans 15 amino acids. This CDR3 reads CASSQEQGAGYGYTF. The CDR3 DNA follows: TGCGCCAGCAGCCAGGAACAGGGGGCCGGCTATGGCTACACCTTC.

This clone occurred once. This rearrangement joins TRBV5-1 to TRBJ1-2; 9 bases map to TRBD1. The ends lost 3 bases at V and 14 bases at J; junction bases unmatched: 14. CDR1 is SGHRS and CDR2 is YFSETQ in the germline V gene. This CDR3 has 14 amino acids. CDR3 in amino acids: CASSSRQGGDSGTF. The CDR3 DNA reads as TGCGCCAGCAGCTCGCGACAGGGGGGGGACTCTGGGACCTTC.

This clone came up a few times. This sequence joins TRBV6-1 and TRBJ2-7; 10 nucleotides line up with TRBD1. V trimming: 6 bases; J trimming: 6 bases; junction bases outside the gene matches: 5. The CDR3 is 13 amino acids. Germline loops: CDR1 MNHNS, CDR2 SASEGT. The CDR3, as DNA: TGTGCCAGCAGGGTCGGACAGGGGGGCGAGCAGTACTTC. It is translated as CASRVGQGGEQYF.

The chain carries TRBV6-4 and TRBJ2-1; 13 positions agree with TRBD2. V shed 8 bases, J shed 5 bases, and the junction held 6 bases outside the gene matches. The germline gives CDR1 MRHNA, CDR2 SNTAGT. The CDR3 covers 15 residues. CDR3 sequence (DNA): TGTGCCAGCGCCCTGGGGACTAGCGGGGACAATGAGCAGTTCTTC. Translation gives CASALGTSGDNEQFF.

To note about this clone: One junction end does not reproduce the germline sequence, and a read error may be involved. The chain uses TRBV5-3 and TRBJ1-4, with TRBD1 matching over 10 bases. TRBV5-3 is known as an ORF, though its function is uncertain. The CDR3 is 17 residues long. CDR3 amino acids: CLEKRGTGDPWDEKLFF. CDR3 in DNA: TGCTTGGAAAAAAGGGGGACAGGGGACCCGTGGGATGAAAAACTGTTTTTT.

Here the CDR3 reads CASSSTETDTQYF. The CDR3 nucleotides read TGCGCCAGCAGCTCAACAGAAACAGATACGCAGTATTTT. The V and J genes are TRBV5-1 and TRBJ2-3, with no clear D. V was clipped by 3 bases and J by 3 bases, with 8 bases between them. The germline V gene encodes CDR1 SGHRS and CDR2 YFSETQ. The CDR3 consists of 13 residues.

CDR3 sequence (DNA): TGTGCCAGCAGAGAGGACAACCTTAGCAATCAGCCCCAGCATTTT. It encodes CASREDNLSNQPQHF. The genes are TRBV2 and TRBJ1-5, with D possibly TRBD1 on 5 matching bases. V shed 6 bases and J shed 0 bases, with 12 bases lying between them. From germline, CDR1 is SNHLY and CDR2 FYNNEI. This CDR3 has 15 residues.

CDR3 nucleotide sequence: TGCGCCAGCAGCTTGGGGCTACCTAGGACCTACGAGCAGTACTTC. Encoded protein: CASSLGLPRTYEQYF. The chain uses TRBV5-1 and TRBJ2-7; D is ambiguous. Germline CDR1 SGHRS, CDR2 YFSETQ. CDR3 length: 15 amino acids. Trimming pared 0 bases from V and 2 bases from J, leaving 12 bases between.

This clone was seen just once. The V call is TRBV6-1, the J call TRBJ2-7, with 9 bases lining up with TRBD1. The ends lost 6 bases at V and 2 bases at J; junction bases unmatched: 2. The CDR3 runs 13 residues. From germline, CDR1 is MNHNS and CDR2 SASEGT. The CDR3 is CASRRQGAYEQYF. In DNA, the CDR3 is TGTGCCAGCAGAAGACAGGGGGCCTACGAGCAGTACTTC.